A single T cell receptor beta chain is shown here with its context. Participants with HIV, all of them, were treated in the United States. Researchers ran immunoSEQ v3.0 at survey level. The assay was immunoSEQ multiplex PCR, and TCRdb's table has in-frame clones only and misses some. The sample has about 21,000 clones, roughly 83% seen once. Germline trimming cut 4 bases from V and 4 bases from J; bases unmatched to any gene: 6. The CDR3 extends over 15 amino acids. CDR1 and CDR2 (germline): SGHDN, FVKESK. The source of the sample is a study of long-term antiretroviral therapy in people with HIV. The sample in question was unsorted PBMCs, obtained 0.9 years after starting antiretroviral therapy. This TCR was sampled from a man younger than 35 with HIV. The chain carries TRBV14 and TRBJ2-2; 7 nucleotides line up with TRBD1. CDR3 sequence reads: CASSPLTGSTGELFF. Here the CDR3 DNA reads TGTGCCAGCAGCCCGCTGACAGGGTCCACCGGGGAGCTGTTTTTT.